Listed below are T cell receptor beta chains from one sample, sequenced in a study of cytomegalovirus exposure and HLA in healthy donors. Clones were read by immunoSEQ multiplex PCR, and TCRdb kept only the in-frame ones, dropping some. Among some 90,000 clones listed, approximately 84% were seen once. The specimen was PBMCs. The receptor source for this set is a man between 18 and 35 years old in good health and CMV-seropositive. The CDR3 runs from the conserved cysteine through the conserved F or W. Fields, in order: V gene, J gene, clone size, D gene, CDR3 length, CDR3 DNA, CDR3 protein. D genes are given only for firm matches. The size field is filled for only some rows; it gives once, few, many or a size class.

v_call: TRBV29-1
j_call: TRBJ2-1
clone_size: NA
d_call: TRBD2
cdr3_length: 13
cdr3_nt: TGCAGTGTCGGTGGACTAGCGGGAGTCGAGCAGTTCTTC
cdr3_aa: CSVGGLAGVEQFF

v_call: TRBV2
j_call: TRBJ2-5
clone_size: NA
d_call: TRBD2
cdr3_length: 12
cdr3_nt: TGTGCCAGCTCAAAGGACCGGGAGGCCCAGTACTTC
cdr3_aa: CASSKDREAQYF

v_call: TRBV7-3
j_call: TRBJ2-2
clone_size: NA
d_call: TRBD1
cdr3_length: 16
cdr3_nt: TGTGCCAGCAGCGCCCGGGACAGTTCTAACACCGGGGAGCTGTTTTTT
cdr3_aa: CASSARDSSNTGELFF

v_call: TRBV5-5
j_call: TRBJ2-7
clone_size: once
d_call: NA
cdr3_length: 14
cdr3_nt: TGTGCCAGCAGCTTGGCCGGGGTCACAGGGCAGCAGTACTTC
cdr3_aa: CASSLAGVTGQQYF

v_call: TRBV27
j_call: TRBJ2-7
clone_size: NA
d_call: NA
cdr3_length: 14
cdr3_nt: TGTGCCAGCAGTTTAAGGGGATTTGCCTACGAGCAGTACTTC
cdr3_aa: CASSLRGFAYEQYF

v_call: TRBV15
j_call: TRBJ2-2
clone_size: NA
d_call: NA
cdr3_length: 17
cdr3_nt: TGTGCCACCAGCAGAGATCTCTTGCGGGAGAACACCGGGGAGCTGTTTTTT
cdr3_aa: CATSRDLLRENTGELFF

v_call: TRBV19
j_call: TRBJ1-4
clone_size: NA
d_call: TRBD1
cdr3_length: 14
cdr3_nt: TGTGCCAGTCGTACAGGGGCAACTAATGAAAAACTGTTTTTT
cdr3_aa: CASRTGATNEKLFF

v_call: TRBV2
j_call: TRBJ2-1
clone_size: NA
d_call: TRBD1
cdr3_length: 15
cdr3_nt: TGTGCCAGCAGTGAACTCTTCGGACAGGTCAATGAGCAGTTCTTC
cdr3_aa: CASSELFGQVNEQFF

v_call: TRBV6-6
j_call: TRBJ2-3
clone_size: NA
d_call: NA
cdr3_length: 14
cdr3_nt: TGTGCCAGCAGCCCAACTAGACCTCGGGATACGCAGTATTTT
cdr3_aa: CASSPTRPRDTQYF

v_call: TRBV27
j_call: TRBJ1-3
clone_size: NA
d_call: NA
cdr3_length: 19
cdr3_nt: TGTGCCAGCAGTTCATCCCTCCATGCCTGGGAGGGAACTGGAAACACCATATATTTT
cdr3_aa: CASSSSLHAWEGTGNTIYF

v_call: TRBV4-1
j_call: TRBJ2-2
clone_size: once
d_call: TRBD1
cdr3_length: 16
cdr3_nt: TGCGCCAGCAGCCAAGTTGGACAGGGCATCACCGGGGAGCTGTTTTTT
cdr3_aa: CASSQVGQGITGELFF

v_call: TRBV5-1
j_call: TRBJ1-5
clone_size: few
d_call: TRBD1
cdr3_length: 16
cdr3_nt: TGCGCCAGCAGCTTGGAGGGGACAGGGGTGGGTCAGCCCCAGCATTTT
cdr3_aa: CASSLEGTGVGQPQHF

v_call: TRBV6-1
j_call: TRBJ1-2
clone_size: NA
d_call: TRBD1
cdr3_length: 15
cdr3_nt: TGTGCCAGCAGCTTAAGGAGACAGGGGGAAGTTGGCTACACCTTC
cdr3_aa: CASSLRRQGEVGYTF

v_call: TRBV19
j_call: TRBJ1-5
clone_size: NA
d_call: TRBD1
cdr3_length: 19
cdr3_nt: TGTGCCAGTAGTATCGGGAACCCATACGGACAGGGAAGCAATCAGCCCCAGCATTTT
cdr3_aa: CASSIGNPYGQGSNQPQHF

v_call: TRBV9
j_call: TRBJ2-6
clone_size: NA
d_call: TRBD2
cdr3_length: 20
cdr3_nt: TGTGCCAGCCGGAGTCACGGGGGACTAGCGGAATTTTCTGGGGCCAACGTCCTGACTTTC
cdr3_aa: CASRSHGGLAEFSGANVLTF

v_call: TRBV13
j_call: TRBJ2-3
clone_size: NA
d_call: TRBD2
cdr3_length: 16
cdr3_nt: TGTGCCAGCAGCGGAGTAGCGGGGGCCTTTTCAGATACGCAGTATTTT
cdr3_aa: CASSGVAGAFSDTQYF

v_call: TRBV5-4
j_call: TRBJ2-5
clone_size: NA
d_call: TRBD2
cdr3_length: 15
cdr3_nt: TGTGCCAGCAGCTTAAGACTAGCGGGGCAAGAGACCCAGTACTTC
cdr3_aa: CASSLRLAGQETQYF

v_call: TRBV2
j_call: TRBJ2-2
clone_size: NA
d_call: TRBD2
cdr3_length: 16
cdr3_nt: TGTGCCAGCAGTCGCCTAGCGGGGGGAAACACCGGGGAGCTGTTTTTT
cdr3_aa: CASSRLAGGNTGELFF

v_call: TRBV7-9
j_call: TRBJ2-1
clone_size: once
d_call: NA
cdr3_length: 16
cdr3_nt: TGTGCCAGCAGCTACCCGAGCGGCGTAGCGTTCAATGAGCAGTTCTTC
cdr3_aa: CASSYPSGVAFNEQFF

v_call: TRBV19
j_call: TRBJ1-4
clone_size: NA
d_call: NA
cdr3_length: 18
cdr3_nt: TGTGCCAGTAGTTCCGGACAGCTCCCCGGACACTTTAATGAAAAACTGTTTTTT
cdr3_aa: CASSSGQLPGHFNEKLFF

v_call: TRBV6-5
j_call: TRBJ2-3
clone_size: NA
d_call: NA
cdr3_length: 15
cdr3_nt: TGTGCCAGCAGCCCACGAGGGTTTTTCACAGATACGCAGTATTTT
cdr3_aa: CASSPRGFFTDTQYF

v_call: TRBV19
j_call: TRBJ2-4
clone_size: NA
d_call: NA
cdr3_length: 15
cdr3_nt: TGTGCCTCCCACGGAACTGGACAGCAAAAAAACATTCAGTACTTC
cdr3_aa: CASHGTGQQKNIQYF

v_call: TRBV19
j_call: TRBJ2-7
clone_size: NA
d_call: TRBD1
cdr3_length: 14
cdr3_nt: TGTGCCAGCCGTCCAGGGACAGGGTTAGACGAGCAGTACTTC
cdr3_aa: CASRPGTGLDEQYF

v_call: TRBV19
j_call: TRBJ1-4
clone_size: NA
d_call: TRBD1
cdr3_length: 14
cdr3_nt: TGTGCCAGTACGCCGGGACAGACTAATGAAAAACTGTTTTTT
cdr3_aa: CASTPGQTNEKLFF

v_call: TRBV5-1
j_call: TRBJ1-3
clone_size: NA
d_call: NA
cdr3_length: 16
cdr3_nt: TGCGCCAGCAGCCAAGAATGGGGGGGGAGCGGAAACACCATATATTTT
cdr3_aa: CASSQEWGGSGNTIYF

v_call: TRBV29-1
j_call: TRBJ1-2
clone_size: NA
d_call: NA
cdr3_length: 13
cdr3_nt: TGCAGCGTTGAAGATCCAGGACTCTATGGCTACACCTTC
cdr3_aa: CSVEDPGLYGYTF

v_call: TRBV6-1
j_call: TRBJ1-5
clone_size: NA
d_call: NA
cdr3_length: 14
cdr3_nt: TGTGCCAGCAGTGAATCGCAGAGCAATCAGCCCCAGCATTTT
cdr3_aa: CASSESQSNQPQHF

v_call: TRBV6-5
j_call: TRBJ1-1
clone_size: NA
d_call: TRBD1
cdr3_length: 16
cdr3_nt: TGTGCCAGCAGTTACTCGGTGCCGGACAGGGGCCCTCAAGCTTTCTTT
cdr3_aa: CASSYSVPDRGPQAFF

v_call: TRBV6-1
j_call: TRBJ1-4
clone_size: NA
d_call: NA
cdr3_length: 16
cdr3_nt: TGTGCCAGCAGTGAAGGCGACAGTGGGACTAATGAAAAACTGTTTTTT
cdr3_aa: CASSEGDSGTNEKLFF

v_call: TRBV19
j_call: TRBJ2-7
clone_size: few
d_call: TRBD2
cdr3_length: 16
cdr3_nt: TGTGCCAGTAGTATCAAGAGCGGGAGGGCCCAGTACGAGCAGTACTTC
cdr3_aa: CASSIKSGRAQYEQYF

v_call: TRBV7-2
j_call: TRBJ1-4
clone_size: NA
d_call: NA
cdr3_length: 14
cdr3_nt: TGTGCCAGCAGCTTAGGCCAGGGTTCCGAAAAACTGTTTTTT
cdr3_aa: CASSLGQGSEKLFF

v_call: TRBV11-1
j_call: TRBJ2-7
clone_size: NA
d_call: NA
cdr3_length: 13
cdr3_nt: TGTGCCAGCAGCCTTGACAGGCTAGGCGAGCAGTACTTC
cdr3_aa: CASSLDRLGEQYF

v_call: TRBV29-1
j_call: TRBJ2-7
clone_size: NA
d_call: TRBD1
cdr3_length: 14
cdr3_nt: TGCAGCGTTCCCGGGACAGGGAACTCCTACGAGCAGTACTTC
cdr3_aa: CSVPGTGNSYEQYF

v_call: TRBV5-4
j_call: TRBJ1-6
clone_size: once
d_call: TRBD1
cdr3_length: 17
cdr3_nt: TGTGCCAGCAGCCCGGGACAGGGGGGCCCCTATAATTCACCCCTCCACTTT
cdr3_aa: CASSPGQGGPYNSPLHF

v_call: TRBV19
j_call: TRBJ1-1
clone_size: once
d_call: NA
cdr3_length: 14
cdr3_nt: TGTGCCAGTACCTTATCACCCGACGGGACTGAAGCTTTCTTT
cdr3_aa: CASTLSPDGTEAFF

v_call: TRBV7-8
j_call: TRBJ2-2
clone_size: NA
d_call: TRBD2
cdr3_length: 17
cdr3_nt: TGTGCTAGCAGCCCAACTAGCGGGGGGCCAGGGATCGGGGAGCTGTTTTTT
cdr3_aa: CASSPTSGGPGIGELFF

v_call: TRBV6-5
j_call: TRBJ2-3
clone_size: NA
d_call: TRBD1
cdr3_length: 15
cdr3_nt: TGTGCCAGCAGAACCGGGACAGGGAGGGCAGATACGCAGTATTTT
cdr3_aa: CASRTGTGRADTQYF